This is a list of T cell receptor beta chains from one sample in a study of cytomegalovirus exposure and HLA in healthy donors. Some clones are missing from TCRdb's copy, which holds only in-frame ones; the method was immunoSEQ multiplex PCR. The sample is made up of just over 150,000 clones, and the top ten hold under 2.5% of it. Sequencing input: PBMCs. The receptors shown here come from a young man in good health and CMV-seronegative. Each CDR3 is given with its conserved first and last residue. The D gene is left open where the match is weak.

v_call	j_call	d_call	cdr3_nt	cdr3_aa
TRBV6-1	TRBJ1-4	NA	TGTGCCAGCAGAGCAAGCTTTGGGGCGAATGAAAAACTGTTTTTT	CASRASFGANEKLFF
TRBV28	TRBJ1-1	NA	TGTGCCAGCAGTCTCTATAGTCGACCCTCCGGGGCTGAAGCTTTCTTT	CASSLYSRPSGAEAFF
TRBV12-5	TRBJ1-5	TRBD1	TGTGCTAGTGGTTTGGGCACAGGGGGCGTTCAGCCCCAGCATTTT	CASGLGTGGVQPQHF
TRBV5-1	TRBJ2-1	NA	TGCGCCAGCAGGCTTAACCAGGGGGGCTCCTACAATGAGCAGTTCTTC	CASRLNQGGSYNEQFF
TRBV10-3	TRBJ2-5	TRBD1	TGTGCCATCAGGTCAGGGGGTGTCGAGACCCAGTACTTC	CAIRSGGVETQYF
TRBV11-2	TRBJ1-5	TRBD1	TGTGCCAGCAGCAGCCCGACAGGGAATCAGCCCCAGCATTTT	CASSSPTGNQPQHF
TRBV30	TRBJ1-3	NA	TGTGCCTGGAGTGTACCAGGGGCTGGAAACACCATATATTTT	CAWSVPGAGNTIYF
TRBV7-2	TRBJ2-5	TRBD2	TGTGCCAGCAGCTTAGGGGGGTCTAGCGGGCAAGAGACCCAGTACTTC	CASSLGGSSGQETQYF
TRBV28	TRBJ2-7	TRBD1	TGTGCCAGCAGTTTAGAGGGGGCTAAAGAGCAGTACTTC	CASSLEGAKEQYF
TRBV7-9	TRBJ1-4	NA	TGTGCCAGCAGCCCAGGTCCAACTAATGAAAAACTGTTTTTT	CASSPGPTNEKLFF
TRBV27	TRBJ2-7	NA	TGTGCCAGCAAAGGGGTCTACGAGCAGTACTTC	CASKGVYEQYF
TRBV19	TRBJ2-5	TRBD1	TGTGCCAGCTCCGGGACAGGGGGATATCAGACCCAGTACTTC	CASSGTGGYQTQYF
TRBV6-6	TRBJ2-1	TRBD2	TGTGCCAGCAGTGGACTAGCGGGAGGGCCGGATGAGCAGTTCTTC	CASSGLAGGPDEQFF
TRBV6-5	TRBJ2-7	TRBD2	TGTGCCAGCAGTTACTCTGGGGAGGGAGGGCAGTACTTC	CASSYSGEGGQYF
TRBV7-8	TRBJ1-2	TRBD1	TGTGCCAGCGTCGAAGGGACAGGGAACTATGGCTACACCTTC	CASVEGTGNYGYTF
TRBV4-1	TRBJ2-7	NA	TGCGCCAGCAGCCATGGCCGGACAGCCTACGAGCAGTACTTC	CASSHGRTAYEQYF
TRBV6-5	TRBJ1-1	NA	TGTGCCAGCAGCACACCCCTACAGGGCTGGACTGAAGCTTTCTTT	CASSTPLQGWTEAFF
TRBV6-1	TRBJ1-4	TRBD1	TGTGCCAGCAGTGAAGCGACAGGGGTGCCTGAAAAACTGTTTTTT	CASSEATGVPEKLFF
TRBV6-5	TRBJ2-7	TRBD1	TGTGCCAGCAGTATGGACAGGGGGGCACACGAGCAGTACTTC	CASSMDRGAHEQYF
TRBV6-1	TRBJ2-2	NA	TGTGCCAGCTTTCGGGACAAGGACACCGGGGAGCTGTTTTTT	CASFRDKDTGELFF
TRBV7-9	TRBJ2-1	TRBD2	TGTGCCAGCAGCTTCGCCGGGACTAGCGGGCCTAATGAGCAGTTCTTC	CASSFAGTSGPNEQFF
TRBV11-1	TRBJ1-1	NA	TGTGCCAGCAGTCCTACCGGGATGCCGATGACTGAAGCTTTCTTT	CASSPTGMPMTEAFF
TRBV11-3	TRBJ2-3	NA	TGTGCCAGCAACGCCGAGGCGGGCTCGCAGTATTTT	CASNAEAGSQYF
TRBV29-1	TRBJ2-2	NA	TGCAGCGGAGGGTCGGGGGAGAACACCGGGGAGCTGTTTTTT	CSGGSGENTGELFF
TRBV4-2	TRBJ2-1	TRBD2	TGTGCCAGCAGCCAAGAGGATAGTCGGGCTAGCGGGTTATACAATGAGCAGTTCTTC	CASSQEDSRASGLYNEQFF
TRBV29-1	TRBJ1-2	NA	TGCAGCGCCACCGACAGGTACTATGGCTACACCTTC	CSATDRYYGYTF
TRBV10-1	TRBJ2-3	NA	TGCGCCTCTAGGGGGACCACAGATACGCAGTATTTT	CASRGTTDTQYF